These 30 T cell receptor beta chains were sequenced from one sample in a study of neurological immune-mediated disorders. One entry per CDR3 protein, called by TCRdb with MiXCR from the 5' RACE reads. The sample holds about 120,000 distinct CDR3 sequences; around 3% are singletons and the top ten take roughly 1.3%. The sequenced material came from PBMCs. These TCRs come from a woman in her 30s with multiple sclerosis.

The CDR3 region is CASSPSGLAGDPYEQYF. CDR3 nucleotides: TGTGCCAGCAGTCCTTCCGGGTTAGCGGGGGATCCCTACGAGCAGTACTTC. The chain is built from TRBV27 and TRBJ2-7, with 9 positions matching TRBD2. Germline V gene lookup returns CDR1 MNHEY and CDR2 SMNVEV (reference sequence). The CDR3 has 17 amino acids. After removal of 5 bases from V and 2 bases from J, the junction contained 13 bases not matched to a gene.

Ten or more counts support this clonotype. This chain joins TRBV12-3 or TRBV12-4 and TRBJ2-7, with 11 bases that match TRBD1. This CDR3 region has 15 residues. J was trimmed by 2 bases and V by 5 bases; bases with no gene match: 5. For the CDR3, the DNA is TGTGCCAGCAGTCCGGGACAGGGGGACCCCTACGAGCAGTACTTC. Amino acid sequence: CASSPGQGDPYEQYF.

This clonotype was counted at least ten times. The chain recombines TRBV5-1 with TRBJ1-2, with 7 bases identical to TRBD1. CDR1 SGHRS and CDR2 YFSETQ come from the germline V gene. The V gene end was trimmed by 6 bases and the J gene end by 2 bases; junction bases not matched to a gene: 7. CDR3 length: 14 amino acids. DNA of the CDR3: TGCGCCAGCAACAGGGACAGCTCGAACTATGGCTACACCTTC. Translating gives CASNRDSSNYGYTF. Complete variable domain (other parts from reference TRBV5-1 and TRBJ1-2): KAGVTQTPRYLIKTRGQQVTLSCSPISGHRSVSWYQQTPGQGLQFLFEYFSETQRNKGNFPGRFSGRQFSNSRSEMNVSTLELGDSALYLCASNRDSSNYGYTFGSGTRLTVV.

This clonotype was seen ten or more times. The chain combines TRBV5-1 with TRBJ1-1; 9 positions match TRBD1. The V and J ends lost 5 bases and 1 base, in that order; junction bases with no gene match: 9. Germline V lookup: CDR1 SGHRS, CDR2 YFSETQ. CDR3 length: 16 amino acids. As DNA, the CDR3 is TGCGCCAGCAGTTACACAGGGGGCATAGGGAACACTGAAGCTTTCTTT. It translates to CASSYTGGIGNTEAFF.

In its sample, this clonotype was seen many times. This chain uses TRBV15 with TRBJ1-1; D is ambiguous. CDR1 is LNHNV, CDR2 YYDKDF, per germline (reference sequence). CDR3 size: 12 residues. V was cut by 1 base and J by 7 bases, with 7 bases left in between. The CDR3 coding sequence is TGTGCCACCAGCAGAGCGAGCGGTGAAGCTTTCTTT. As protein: CATSRASGEAFF.

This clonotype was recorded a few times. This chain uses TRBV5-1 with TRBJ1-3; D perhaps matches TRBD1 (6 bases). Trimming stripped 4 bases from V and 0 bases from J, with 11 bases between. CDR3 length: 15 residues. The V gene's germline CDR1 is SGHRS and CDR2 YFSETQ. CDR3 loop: CASSPTGTSGNTIYF. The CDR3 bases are TGCGCCAGCAGCCCGACAGGCACCTCTGGAAACACCATATATTTT.

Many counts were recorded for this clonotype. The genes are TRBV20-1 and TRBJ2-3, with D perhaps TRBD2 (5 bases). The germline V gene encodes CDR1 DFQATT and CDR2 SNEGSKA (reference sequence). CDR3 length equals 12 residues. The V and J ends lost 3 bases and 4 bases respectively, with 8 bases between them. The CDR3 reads CSASWRPDTQYF. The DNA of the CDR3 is TGCAGTGCTAGTTGGAGGCCAGATACGCAGTATTTT.

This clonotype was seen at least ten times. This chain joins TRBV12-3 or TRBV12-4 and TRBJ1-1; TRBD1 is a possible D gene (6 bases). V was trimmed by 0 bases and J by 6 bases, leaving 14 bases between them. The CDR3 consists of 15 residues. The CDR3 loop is CASSLALRGGSEAFF. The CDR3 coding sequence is TGTGCCAGCAGTTTAGCGCTAAGGGGGGGCTCTGAAGCTTTCTTT.

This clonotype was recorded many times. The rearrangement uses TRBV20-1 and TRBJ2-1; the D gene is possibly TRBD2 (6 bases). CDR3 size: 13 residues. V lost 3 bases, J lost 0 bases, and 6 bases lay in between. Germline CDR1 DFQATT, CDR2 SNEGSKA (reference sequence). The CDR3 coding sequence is TGCAGTGCTAGCGGGAGCTCCTACAATGAGCAGTTCTTC. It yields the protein CSASGSSYNEQFF.

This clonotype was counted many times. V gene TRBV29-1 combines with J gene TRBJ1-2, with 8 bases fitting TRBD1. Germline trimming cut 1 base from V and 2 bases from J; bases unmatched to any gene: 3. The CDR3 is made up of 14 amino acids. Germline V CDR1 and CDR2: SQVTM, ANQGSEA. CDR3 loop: CSVEARDRNYGYTF. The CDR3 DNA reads TGCAGCGTTGAAGCCCGGGACAGGAACTATGGCTACACCTTC.

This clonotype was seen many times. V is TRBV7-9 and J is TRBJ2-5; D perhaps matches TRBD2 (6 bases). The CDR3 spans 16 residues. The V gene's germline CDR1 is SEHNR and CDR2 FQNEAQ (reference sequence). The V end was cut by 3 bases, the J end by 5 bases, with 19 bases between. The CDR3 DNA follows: TGTGCCAGCAGCTTTCCTCGGGACTCGCTAAGCGAGACCCAGTACTTC. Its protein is CASSFPRDSLSETQYF.

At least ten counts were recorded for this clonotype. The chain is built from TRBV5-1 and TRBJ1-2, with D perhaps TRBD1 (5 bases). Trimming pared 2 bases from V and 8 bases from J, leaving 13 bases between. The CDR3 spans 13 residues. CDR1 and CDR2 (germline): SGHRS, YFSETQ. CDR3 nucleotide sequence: TGCGCCAGCAGCTTACTTCAGGGTGGCGGCTACACCTTC. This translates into CASSLLQGGGYTF.

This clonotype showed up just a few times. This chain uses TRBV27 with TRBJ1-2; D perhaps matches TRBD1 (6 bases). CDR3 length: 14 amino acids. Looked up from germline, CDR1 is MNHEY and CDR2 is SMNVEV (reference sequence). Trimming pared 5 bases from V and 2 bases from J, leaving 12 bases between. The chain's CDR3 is CASSPMTGNYGYTF. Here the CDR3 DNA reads TGTGCCAGCAGTCCCATGACAGGAAACTATGGCTACACCTTC.

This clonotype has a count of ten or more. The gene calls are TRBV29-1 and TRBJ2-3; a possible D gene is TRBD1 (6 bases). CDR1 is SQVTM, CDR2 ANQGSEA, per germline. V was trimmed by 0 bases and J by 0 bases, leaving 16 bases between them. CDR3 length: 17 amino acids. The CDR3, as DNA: TGCAGCGTTGAAGACCCGATTGACAGGCCTAGCACAGATACGCAGTATTTT. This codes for CSVEDPIDRPSTDTQYF.

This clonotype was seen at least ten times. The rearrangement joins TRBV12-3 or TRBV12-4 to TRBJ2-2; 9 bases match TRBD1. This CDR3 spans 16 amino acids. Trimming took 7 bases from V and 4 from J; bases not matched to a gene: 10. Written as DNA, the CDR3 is TGTGCCAGCATCCTCTCGACAGGGGGTAGCACCGGGGAGCTGTTTTTT. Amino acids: CASILSTGGSTGELFF.

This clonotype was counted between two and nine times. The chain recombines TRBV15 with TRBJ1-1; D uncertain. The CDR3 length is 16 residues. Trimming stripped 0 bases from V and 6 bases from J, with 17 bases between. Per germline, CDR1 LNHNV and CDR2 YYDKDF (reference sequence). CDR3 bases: TGTGCCACCAGCAGAGATCGTCGGGAGGGTAGAGCTGAAGCTTTCTTT. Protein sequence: CATSRDRREGRAEAFF.

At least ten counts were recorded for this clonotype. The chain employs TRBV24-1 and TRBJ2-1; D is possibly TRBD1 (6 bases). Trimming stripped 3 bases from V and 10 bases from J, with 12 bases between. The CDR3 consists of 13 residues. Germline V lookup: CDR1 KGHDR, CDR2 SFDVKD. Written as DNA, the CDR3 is TGTGCCACCAGTGATGGACAGTCTAGGGAGCAGTTCTTC. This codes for CATSDGQSREQFF.

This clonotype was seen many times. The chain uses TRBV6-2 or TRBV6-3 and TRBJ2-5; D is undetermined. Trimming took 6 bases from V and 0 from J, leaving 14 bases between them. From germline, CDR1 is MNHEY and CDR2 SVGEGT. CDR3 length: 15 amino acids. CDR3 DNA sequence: TGTGCCAGCAGCCTCCGTCCGGGCAACCAAGAGACCCAGTACTTC. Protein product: CASSLRPGNQETQYF.

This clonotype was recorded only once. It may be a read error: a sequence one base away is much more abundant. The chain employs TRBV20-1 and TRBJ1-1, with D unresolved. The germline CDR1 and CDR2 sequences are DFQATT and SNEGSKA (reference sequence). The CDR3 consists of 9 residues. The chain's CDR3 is CSAFKRVIF. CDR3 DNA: TGCAGTGCCTTTAAGCGAGTCATCTTT.

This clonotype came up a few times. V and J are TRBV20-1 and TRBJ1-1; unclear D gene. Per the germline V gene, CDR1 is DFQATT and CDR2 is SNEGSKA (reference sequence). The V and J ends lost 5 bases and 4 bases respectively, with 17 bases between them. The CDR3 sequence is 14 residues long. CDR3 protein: CSAPEVGEGTEAFF. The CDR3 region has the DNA TGCAGTGCTCCCGAGGTCGGGGAGGGCACTGAAGCTTTCTTT.

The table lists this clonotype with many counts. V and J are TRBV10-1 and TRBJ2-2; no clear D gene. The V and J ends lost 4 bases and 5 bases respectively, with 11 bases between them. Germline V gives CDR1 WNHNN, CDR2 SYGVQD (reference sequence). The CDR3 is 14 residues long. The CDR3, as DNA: TGCGCCAGCAGTGGAGACACATGGACCGGGGAGCTGTTTTTT. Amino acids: CASSGDTWTGELFF.

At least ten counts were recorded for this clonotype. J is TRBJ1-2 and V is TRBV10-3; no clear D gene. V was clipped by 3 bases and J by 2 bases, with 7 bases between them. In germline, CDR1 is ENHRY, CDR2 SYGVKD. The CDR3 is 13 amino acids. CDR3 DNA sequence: TGTGCCATCAGTGAAGCAGAGAACTATGGCTACACCTTC. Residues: CAISEAENYGYTF.

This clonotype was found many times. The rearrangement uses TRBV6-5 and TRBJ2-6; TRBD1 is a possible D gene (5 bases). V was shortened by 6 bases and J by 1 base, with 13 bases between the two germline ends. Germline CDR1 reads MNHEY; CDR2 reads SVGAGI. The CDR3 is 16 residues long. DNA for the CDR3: TGTGCCAGCAGGGGTGGGGCCGGGTCTGGGGCCAACGTCCTGACTTTC. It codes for CASRGGAGSGANVLTF.

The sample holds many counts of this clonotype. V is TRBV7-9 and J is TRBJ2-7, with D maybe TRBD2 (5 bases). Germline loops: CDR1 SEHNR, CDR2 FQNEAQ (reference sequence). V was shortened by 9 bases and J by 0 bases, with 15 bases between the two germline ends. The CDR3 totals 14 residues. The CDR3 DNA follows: TGTGCCAGTGGAACTAGTCTGCGCTCCTACGAGCAGTACTTC. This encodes CASGTSLRSYEQYF.

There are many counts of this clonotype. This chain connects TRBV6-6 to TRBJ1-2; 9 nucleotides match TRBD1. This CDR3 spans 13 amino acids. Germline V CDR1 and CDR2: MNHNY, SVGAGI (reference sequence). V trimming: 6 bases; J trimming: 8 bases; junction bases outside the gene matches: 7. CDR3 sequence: CASRQGAARGYTF. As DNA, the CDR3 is TGTGCCAGCAGACAGGGGGCGGCTAGGGGCTACACCTTC.

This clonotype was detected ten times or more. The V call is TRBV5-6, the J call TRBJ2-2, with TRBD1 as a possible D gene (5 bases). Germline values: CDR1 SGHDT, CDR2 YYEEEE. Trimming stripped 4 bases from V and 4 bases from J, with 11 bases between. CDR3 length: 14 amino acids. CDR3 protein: CASSAHTGTGELFF. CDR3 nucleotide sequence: TGTGCCAGCAGCGCGCACACAGGCACCGGGGAGCTGTTTTTT.

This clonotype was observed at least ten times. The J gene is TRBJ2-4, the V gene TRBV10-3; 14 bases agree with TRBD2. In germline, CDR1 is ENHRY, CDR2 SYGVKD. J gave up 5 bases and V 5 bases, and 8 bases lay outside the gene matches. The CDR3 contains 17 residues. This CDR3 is CAISSGTSGGGQNIQYF. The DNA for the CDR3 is TGTGCCATCAGTTCCGGGACTAGCGGGGGCGGTCAAAACATTCAGTACTTC.

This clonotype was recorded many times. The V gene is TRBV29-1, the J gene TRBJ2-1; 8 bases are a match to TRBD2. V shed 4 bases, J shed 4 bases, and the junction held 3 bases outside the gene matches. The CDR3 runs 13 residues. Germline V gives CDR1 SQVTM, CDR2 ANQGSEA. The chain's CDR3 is CSVGASGYNEQFF. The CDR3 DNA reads TGCAGCGTTGGAGCTAGCGGGTACAATGAGCAGTTCTTC.

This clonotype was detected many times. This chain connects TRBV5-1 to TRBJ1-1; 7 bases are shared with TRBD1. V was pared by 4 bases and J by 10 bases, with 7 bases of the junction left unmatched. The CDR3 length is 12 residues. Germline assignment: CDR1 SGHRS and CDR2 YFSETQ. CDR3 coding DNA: TGCGCCAGCAGCACACTCCAGGGGGGAGCTTTCTTT. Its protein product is CASSTLQGGAFF.

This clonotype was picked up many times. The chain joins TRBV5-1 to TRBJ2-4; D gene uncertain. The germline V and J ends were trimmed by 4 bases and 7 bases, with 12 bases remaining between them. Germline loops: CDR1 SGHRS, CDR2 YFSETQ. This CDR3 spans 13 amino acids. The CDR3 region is CASSPSSKNIQYF. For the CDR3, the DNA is TGCGCCAGCAGCCCATCCTCTAAGAACATTCAGTACTTC.